This T cell receptor (beta chain) emerged from a study of CD8+CD57+ T cells in acquired aplastic anemia (dated by TCRdb to the late 2010s). Describing the broader study: On average, sorted CD4+ and CD8+ cells yielded 3.2 ug of extracted DNA, with a range of about 0.19 to 30 ug. For healthy donor samples, the average read count was about 10 million for CD4+ cells and roughly 12 million for CD8+ cells. The paper as a whole reports these results and caveats: Between patients and healthy controls, no significant difference in CD8+ Simpson's diversity was found (P=0.060). Although roughly 29 CD8+ CDR3 sequences were shared by patients and controls, these sequences appeared highly expressed in patients and within the immunodominant clones of patients.

From cysteine to phenylalanine, the CDR3 is 12 amino acids long. Just the 36-base CDR3 DNA is kept, in frame starting at base 1. V is reduced by 4 bases and J by 5 bases, leaving a spacing of 7 bases between them. From a lookup of the germline V gene, CDR1 and CDR2 are ENHRY and SYGVKD. This clonotype was seen many times. The clone's antigen remains unknown. The record has no base qualities; no much larger clone is one base away. The study deep-sequenced TCR repertoires of sorted CD4+ and CD8+ blood T cells from severe aplastic anemia patients and healthy subjects. Ficoll-Paque density gradient centrifugation was used to isolate peripheral blood mononuclear cells. CD4+ and CD8+ T cells were sorted by FACS or magnetic beads before DNA extraction. Genomic DNA served as template for TCR beta VDJ combination and CDR3 sequence profiling. An Illumina HiSeq 2000 was the platform used for TCR repertoire sequencing. In the authors' own workflow: Repertoires were assessed using TRBV/TRBJ rearrangement plots, CDR3 size and DJ length profiles, and Simpson's diversity index. Whichever DNA sequence was most abundant in the deep sequencing data was defined as the immunodominant clone. CDR3 amino acid sequences were screened for sharing across subjects and compared with published repertoires and the VDJdb database. TCRdb reprocessed the public reads (quality trimming at Q25 with fastp, clone calling with MiXCR) and kept in-frame beta chains. Each entry merges the rows of one CDR3 protein and shows their most common DNA and genes. These V and J calls originate from TCRdb's pipeline instead of the authors' own analysis. This sample lists about 170,000 distinct CDR3 sequences; 35% to 55% were detected once. Of the sample, 0.85% to 1.3% is held by the ten largest clones.

The source is a human donor in good health. The material sequenced was sorted CD4+, CD8+, or CD8+CD57+ T cells (not recorded which) from PBMCs. The sequence joins TRBV10-3 to TRBJ2-3, with no confident D gene call. The DNA reads TGTGCCATCAGTGGTCTGGGAGATACGCAGTATTTT. Its translation is CAISGLGDTQYF.